This TCR beta chain was retrieved from a study of blood T cell repertoires in COVID-19. Method: immunoSEQ multiplex PCR; TCRdb's copy keeps in-frame clones and lacks some. The profile covers 250,000 to 300,000 clones, with approximately 87% appearing a single time and about 12% taken by the ten largest. Germline V gene sequence: CDR1 LNHDA, CDR2 SQIVND (reference sequence). J gave up 6 bases and V 10 bases, and 5 bases lay outside the gene matches. The length of the CDR3 is 11 residues. The specimen was peripheral blood. The genes are TRBV19 and TRBJ1-2, with TRBD1 matching 7 bases. The clonotype originates from a woman aged 30 to 39 with COVID-19, enrolled during active disease. Here the CDR3 DNA reads TGTGCCACCCAACAGGGGAATGGCTACACCTTC. Translation: CATQQGNGYTF.